These T cell receptor beta chains were read from a single sample in a study of blood T cells in healthy people across ages. TCRdb processed the 5' RACE reads anew with MiXCR; each CDR3 protein has one entry. Seen here are around 1.5 million distinct CDR3 sequences, around two fifths observed once, and the top ten hold around 8%. The specimen was blood. These receptors were collected from a woman younger than 30 in good health. Each CDR3 is given with its conserved first and last residue. The order of the fields is J gene, D gene, clone size, V gene, CDR3 protein, CDR3 DNA. D genes are given only for firm matches. Size is omitted from some rows. Given values are once, few, many or a class for expanded clones.

>TRBJ2-3|.|.|TRBV5-1
CACSPLLTATSTDTQYF
TGCGCCTGCAGCCCGCTTCTCACGGCGACGAGCACAGATACGCAGTATTTT
>TRBJ2-1|TRBD1|.|TRBV27
CASSAPGQTYNEQFF
TGTGCCAGCAGTGCCCCGGGACAGACCTACAATGAGCAGTTCTTC
>TRBJ2-1|.|few|TRBV9
CASSAGIAPSDEQFF
TGTGCCAGCAGCGCAGGGATAGCTCCCTCGGATGAGCAGTTCTTC
>TRBJ1-4|.|.|TRBV7-9
CTSSPSYQSNEKLFF
TGTACCAGCAGCCCCTCCTATCAGTCTAATGAAAAACTGTTTTTT
>TRBJ2-5|.|.|TRBV27
CASSLVATETQYF
TGTGCCAGCAGTTTAGTAGCCACAGAGACCCAGTACTTC
>TRBJ1-1|.|.|TRBV27
CASSSQGPYTEAFF
TGTGCCAGCAGCTCCCAGGGGCCATACACTGAAGCTTTCTTT
>TRBJ2-3|.|.|TRBV20-1
CSARSAALTDTQYF
TGCAGTGCTAGATCCGCGGCCCTCACAGATACGCAGTATTTT
>TRBJ2-1|TRBD2|few|TRBV10-3
CAISESLAGADNEQFF
TGTGCCATCAGTGAGTCCCTAGCGGGGGCCGATAATGAGCAGTTCTTC
>TRBJ2-2|.|.|TRBV9
CASSPYEPTGELFF
TGTGCCAGCAGCCCATACGAGCCCACCGGGGAGCTGTTTTTT
>TRBJ2-2|.|once|TRBV21-1
CASSMMTGVRELFF
TGTGCCAGCAGCATGATGACAGGGGTGCGGGAGCTGTTTTTT
>TRBJ1-2|.|.|TRBV5-6
CVSSLARPEYGYTF
TGTGTCAGCAGCTTGGCAAGGCCAGAGTATGGCTACACCTTC
>TRBJ1-1|TRBD1|.|TRBV20-1
CSASPTGETEAFF
TGCAGTGCTAGCCCGACAGGGGAAACTGAAGCTTTCTTT
>TRBJ2-5|.|.|TRBV20-1
CSATTVQETQYF
TGCAGTGCTACAACAGTCCAAGAGACCCAGTACTTC
>TRBJ2-5|.|.|TRBV21-1
CASSNGLRANQETQYF
TGTGCCAGTAGCAATGGGCTCAGGGCCAACCAAGAGACCCAGTACTTC
>TRBJ2-3|TRBD2|.|TRBV20-1
CSAAFSGMVDTQYF
TGCAGTGCCGCATTTAGCGGGATGGTAGATACGCAGTATTTT
>TRBJ2-3|TRBD1|.|TRBV24-1
CATSDRDRGRPTDTQYF
TGTGCCACCAGTGACCGGGACAGGGGGCGTCCCACAGATACGCAGTATTTT
>TRBJ2-1|TRBD2|few|TRBV14
CASSQDPGGRYNEQFF
TGTGCCAGCAGCCAAGATCCCGGCGGGAGGTACAATGAGCAGTTCTTC
>TRBJ2-7|.|many|TRBV6-6
CASNPTGIYNEQYF
TGTGCCAGCAACCCGACGGGAATCTACAATGAGCAGTACTTC
>TRBJ2-7|.|.|TRBV7-2
CASSPGRRDLYEQYF
TGTGCCAGCAGCCCCGGAAGAAGGGACCTCTACGAGCAGTACTTC
>TRBJ2-3|TRBD2|.|TRBV5-1
CASCPSSAGEANTQYF
TGCGCCAGCTGCCCGTCGAGTGCGGGAGAGGCGAATACGCAGTATTTT
>TRBJ2-7|TRBD1|few|TRBV6-2/TRBV6-3
CASSTGTGLDEQYF
TGTGCCAGCAGTACCGGGACAGGGCTGGACGAGCAGTACTTC
>TRBJ2-7|TRBD2|few|TRBV3-1
CASSQDLGTSGKYEQYF
TGTGCCAGCAGCCAAGACCTTGGGACTAGCGGGAAGTACGAGCAGTACTTC
>TRBJ2-5|TRBD1|few|TRBV27
CASSPRQGQTQYF
TGTGCCAGCAGTCCCCGACAGGGGCAGACCCAGTACTTC
>TRBJ2-5|.|many|TRBV10-3
CAISDRAETQYF
TGTGCCATCAGTGACAGGGCTGAGACCCAGTACTTC
>TRBJ1-2|TRBD1|few|TRBV29-1
CSVAMSGGQGYTF
TGCAGCGTTGCGATGTCAGGGGGCCAAGGCTACACCTTC
>TRBJ1-2|.|few|TRBV21-1
CASSKAGGENYGYTF
TGTGCCAGCAGCAAAGCTGGAGGGGAGAACTATGGCTACACCTTC
>TRBJ2-7|TRBD1|.|TRBV20-1
CSALGQGYEQYF
TGCAGTGCTTTGGGACAGGGCTACGAGCAGTACTTC
>TRBJ2-7|TRBD2|few|TRBV7-2
CASSRRLAEAYEQYF
TGTGCCAGCAGCCGTAGGCTAGCGGAAGCCTACGAGCAGTACTTC
>TRBJ1-5|TRBD1|few|TRBV6-6
CASSSRQGGIQPQHF
TGTGCCAGCAGTTCCCGACAGGGGGGCATCCAGCCCCAGCATTTT
>TRBJ2-1|.|.|TRBV20-1
CSARRPAVAVDEQFF
TGCAGTGCTCGGAGACCAGCGGTGGCGGTCGATGAGCAGTTCTTC
>TRBJ2-5|TRBD2|.|TRBV20-1
CSARALAGKKNLETQYF
TGCAGTGCTAGAGCACTAGCGGGAAAAAAGAATCTGGAGACCCAGTACTTC
>TRBJ2-3|.|.|TRBV20-1
CSARAARVSTDTQYF
TGCAGTGCTAGAGCCGCTAGGGTTAGCACAGATACGCAGTATTTT
>TRBJ2-1|.|few|TRBV30
CAWTRVSNEQFF
TGTGCCTGGACCCGTGTTAGTAATGAGCAGTTCTTC
>TRBJ2-3|.|few|TRBV20-1
CSARPDAASTDTQYF
TGCAGTGCCCGCCCAGACGCAGCGAGCACAGATACGCAGTATTTT
>TRBJ2-3|.|.|TRBV18
CASSPPGSGPDTQYF
TGTGCCAGCTCACCTCCGGGGTCAGGGCCAGATACGCAGTATTTT
>TRBJ2-5|.|.|TRBV28
CASTPPGSVETQYF
TGTGCCAGCACCCCCCCAGGGAGTGTAGAGACCCAGTACTTC
>TRBJ2-1|.|.|TRBV4-1
CASSQDEGTLFNEQFF
TGCGCCAGCAGCCAAGACGAGGGGACACTATTCAATGAGCAGTTCTTC
>TRBJ1-5|TRBD1|.|TRBV20-1
CSANTGGSNQPQHF
TGCAGTGCTAATACAGGGGGTAGCAATCAGCCCCAGCATTTT
>TRBJ1-5|.|.|TRBV10-3
CAIREQADQPQHF
TGTGCCATCAGAGAACAGGCGGACCAGCCCCAGCATTTT
>TRBJ1-2|.|few|TRBV28
CASSPPDYGYTF
TGTGCCAGCAGCCCCCCCGACTATGGCTACACCTTC
>TRBJ2-3|TRBD2|few|TRBV5-1
CASSPQLEIAGGTDTQYF
TGCGCCAGCAGCCCCCAATTAGAAATAGCGGGAGGCACAGATACGCAGTATTTT
>TRBJ2-3|TRBD1|.|TRBV20-1
CSARETRGLETDTQYF
TGCAGTGCTAGAGAAACCAGGGGGCTGGAGACAGATACGCAGTATTTT
>TRBJ2-3|.|few|TRBV30
CAWTLAGQTSTDTQYF
TGTGCCTGGACCCTAGCAGGACAGACTTCCACAGATACGCAGTATTTT
>TRBJ2-1|.|few|TRBV7-2
CASSFTRDSYHNEQFF
TGTGCCAGCAGCTTTACTCGGGACTCCTATCACAATGAGCAGTTCTTC
>TRBJ2-2|.|.|TRBV12-3/TRBV12-4
CASSFFLRGELFF
TGTGCCAGCAGTTTTTTTTTGCGGGGGGAGCTGTTTTTT
>TRBJ1-2|TRBD1|.|TRBV29-1
CSVETGQGGYGYTF
TGCAGCGTTGAAACGGGACAGGGGGGCTATGGCTACACCTTC
>TRBJ2-1|TRBD2|.|TRBV29-1
CSGKPRLAYHNEQFF
TGCAGCGGAAAGCCTCGACTAGCGTACCACAATGAGCAGTTCTTC
>TRBJ2-3|TRBD2|few|TRBV6-1
CASQTAGGSTDTQYF
TGTGCCAGCCAGACGGCGGGGGGGAGCACAGATACGCAGTATTTT
>TRBJ2-1|TRBD2|.|TRBV7-2
CAGSLGLEDSEQFF
TGTGCCGGCAGCTTGGGACTAGAAGACAGTGAGCAGTTCTTC
>TRBJ2-1|TRBD2|few|TRBV12-3/TRBV12-4
CASSNEGLAGDSYNEQFF
TGTGCCAGCAGTAACGAGGGACTAGCGGGAGACTCCTACAATGAGCAGTTCTTC
>TRBJ2-5|.|few|TRBV21-1
CASTYRGTSAPPKQYF
TGTGCCAGCACTTACCGGGGGACTAGCGCCCCTCCCAAGCAGTACTTC
>TRBJ2-1|.|once|TRBV7-2
CASRRGALIYNEQFF
TGTGCCAGCAGAAGGGGGGCCCTTATTTACAATGAGCAGTTCTTC
>TRBJ2-1|.|.|TRBV27
CASSFSPGGNNEQFF
TGTGCCAGCAGTTTCTCGCCCGGGGGAAACAATGAGCAGTTCTTC
>TRBJ1-6|.|once|TRBV5-1
CASSTGPEPYSPLHF
TGCGCCAGCAGCACGGGCCCCGAACCCTATTCACCCCTCCACTTT
>TRBJ2-1|.|.|TRBV6-5
CASSYSPTGGSYNEQFF
TGTGCCAGCAGTTACTCGCCGACTGGGGGCTCCTACAATGAGCAGTTCTTC
>TRBJ2-2|.|.|TRBV21-1
CASSKENSLLANTGELFF
TGTGCCAGCAGCAAAGAGAACAGCCTGCTCGCGAACACCGGGGAGCTGTTTTTT
>TRBJ2-7|.|few|TRBV4-1
CASSQTGKGDPYEQYF
TGCGCCAGCAGCCAGACGGGAAAGGGAGACCCCTACGAGCAGTACTTC
>TRBJ2-7|.|.|TRBV29-1
CSVGGTKLYYEQYF
TGCAGCGTTGGAGGGACCAAACTCTACTACGAGCAGTACTTC
>TRBJ1-1|.|.|TRBV7-2
CASSLLEGRGNTEAFF
TGTGCCAGCAGCTTATTGGAGGGACGGGGGAACACTGAAGCTTTCTTT
>TRBJ2-1|TRBD2|.|TRBV20-1
CSASGGLAGRTGQFF
TGCAGTGCCAGTGGGGGACTAGCGGGAAGGACCGGGCAGTTCTTC